One and the same sample provided the 11 T cell receptor beta chains below, sequenced in a study of cytomegalovirus exposure and HLA in healthy donors. Primers: 60 Vbeta forward and 13 Jbeta reverse. TCRdb's table, derived via immunoSEQ multiplex PCR, lists solely in-frame clones and lacks some. The data contain about 300,000 clones, roughly 85% of them singletons. Sequenced sample: PBMCs. Receptors were obtained from a man aged 40-50 years in good health and CMV-seropositive.

To note about this clone: The conserved final phenylalanine or tryptophan is absent from the CDR3, which likely points to a read error. The CDR3 reads CASSETGGRKTEAFS. Here the CDR3 DNA reads TGTGCCAGCAGTGAAACAGGGGGCCGGAAGACTGAAGCTTTCTCT. The J gene is TRBJ1-1, the V gene TRBV27; 9 bases map to TRBD1. From germline, CDR1 is MNHEY and CDR2 SMNVEV (reference sequence). The CDR3 totals 15 residues. The V and J ends lost 5 bases and 5 bases, in that order; junction bases with no gene match: 9.

This sequence joins TRBV7-2 and TRBJ1-2; maybe TRBD1 (5 bases). Trimming pared 6 bases from V and 8 bases from J, leaving 16 bases between. This CDR3 is built from 13 residues. Germline CDR1 is SGHTA and CDR2 is FQGNSA. The CDR3 coding sequence is TGTGCCAGCAGTCCTGACAGCCAGGGCGGCTACACCTTC. It specifies CASSPDSQGGYTF.

This clone was seen only once. The chain carries TRBV7-6 and TRBJ2-7; TRBD2 matches at 13 bases. The CDR3 has 16 residues. V gave up 8 bases and J gave up 1 base; unmatched junction bases: 8. Per the germline V gene, CDR1 is SGHVS and CDR2 is FNYEAQ. The CDR3 DNA reads TGTGCCAGCGGGGGTGGACTAGCGGGAGTGTCCTACGAGCAGTACTTC. Translation: CASGGGLAGVSYEQYF.

The genes are TRBV11-2 and TRBJ2-2, with TRBD2 identical over 12 bases. The CDR3 extends over 16 amino acids. Germline V lookup: CDR1 SGHAT, CDR2 FQNNGV. V lost 5 bases to trimming and J lost 4 bases; unmatched junction nucleotides: 5. CDR3 bases: TGTGCCAGCAGCCCTAGGACTAGCGGGACCACCGGGGAGCTGTTTTTT. It codes for CASSPRTSGTTGELFF.

The V gene is TRBV15, the J gene TRBJ1-2; possible D gene TRBD1, 6 bases. Per germline, CDR1 LNHNV and CDR2 YYDKDF (reference sequence). V lost 5 bases and J 3 bases, leaving 10 bases between the germline ends. The CDR3 totals 13 residues. Here the CDR3 reads CATSADSYYGYTF. The CDR3 nucleotides read TGTGCCACCAGCGCGGACAGTTACTATGGCTACACCTTC.

The chain carries TRBV5-1 and TRBJ2-7; no clear D. The V gene's germline CDR1 is SGHRS and CDR2 YFSETQ. Trimming shortened V by 0 bases and J by 3 bases, and 7 bases separated the two germline ends. The CDR3 is 13 amino acids. CDR3 sequence reads: CASSLDPVYEQYF. In DNA form, the CDR3 reads TGCGCCAGCAGCTTGGATCCGGTCTACGAGCAGTACTTC.

This sequence joins TRBV27 and TRBJ1-5; D unclear. The germline V gene has CDR1 MNHEY and CDR2 SMNVEV (reference sequence). The CDR3 length is 13 residues. V was clipped by 5 bases and J by 5 bases, with 10 bases between them. Written as DNA, the CDR3 is TGTGCCAGCAGTCTCGGGAGGCATCAGCCCCAGCATTTT. Encoded protein: CASSLGRHQPQHF.

The genes are TRBV4-1 and TRBJ2-2; 8 bases are a match to TRBD2. Per germline, CDR1 MGHRA and CDR2 YSYEKL. There are 16 residues in the CDR3. V shed 3 bases and J 3 bases; nucleotides not matched to a gene: 6. The CDR3 loop reads CASSHKRERYTGELFF. The CDR3 nucleotides read TGCGCCAGCAGCCATAAGCGGGAGAGATACACCGGGGAGCTGTTTTTT.

The V gene is TRBV2, the J gene TRBJ2-7, with 9 bases fitting TRBD1. The germline gives CDR1 SNHLY, CDR2 FYNNEI. This CDR3 spans 15 amino acids. V lost 7 bases to trimming and J lost 1 base; unmatched junction nucleotides: 8. DNA for the CDR3: TGTGCCAGCAAAGTAGGACAGGGGCTTTCCTACGAGCAGTACTTC. Its translation is CASKVGQGLSYEQYF.

The gene calls are TRBV9 and TRBJ2-6; possible D gene TRBD1, 6 bases. CDR1 SGDLS and CDR2 YYNGEE come from the germline V gene. This CDR3 contains 19 residues. Trimming took 0 bases from V and 0 from J, leaving 16 bases between them. The CDR3 loop reads CASSVATRVGASGANVLTF. The CDR3 DNA reads as TGTGCCAGCAGCGTAGCTACAAGGGTGGGGGCCTCTGGGGCCAACGTCCTGACTTTC.

This chain links TRBV5-1 with TRBJ2-5, with D perhaps matching TRBD2 (5 bases). The CDR3 has 13 residues. Germline CDR1 and CDR2: SGHRS and YFSETQ. Deletions cut 4 bases from V and 3 bases from J, with 10 bases between. The CDR3 nucleotides read TGCGCCAGCAGCGCGGACGGGAAAGAGACCCAGTACTTC. Protein product: CASSADGKETQYF.